This T cell receptor (beta chain) appears in the sequencing data of a study of identical twins. Using its own MiXCR run on the 5' RACE reads, TCRdb lists one record per CDR3 protein. The repertoire holds about 240,000 distinct CDR3 sequences, with approximately 11% as singletons. With 7 bases removed from V and 4 bases from J, the gap between germline ends came to 13 bases. CDR1 is SNHLY, CDR2 FYNNEI, per germline. This CDR3 is 13 amino acids long. This clonotype was seen repeatedly, ten times or more. This sample was also put to use in a study of yellow fever vaccine responses in identical twins.

This receptor was obtained from a woman aged 18-29 years in good health. V usage is TRBV2 and J usage is TRBJ1-2; D is unclear. Sequencing used memory (CD45RO+) T cells sorted from blood. The CDR3 is CASTQRTVYGYTF. Written as DNA, the CDR3 is TGTGCCAGCACCCAGAGAACGGTCTATGGCTACACCTTC.